This T cell receptor (beta chain) appears in the sequencing data of a study of T-cell memory formation after mild COVID-19. Study-level information: The study found TCR clusters largely donor specific. Whole-study findings and limits: A subset of responding clones appeared in pre-infection memory, suggesting cross-reactive memory joined. Clones that contracted clustered mainly in CM and EM if CD4+ and in EMRA if CD8+. From day 15 to 85, contracting clones were balanced between CD4 and CD8, whereas later expanders leaned toward CD4+.

Via MiXCR, TCRdb re-called the 5' RACE reads, giving one row per CDR3 protein. The sample contains around 250,000 distinct CDR3 sequences, 7.5% to 10% of which appear only once. This clonotype occurred many times. As yet, its antigen is unknown. The junction had 3 bases not matched to a gene; V was cut back by 2 bases and J by 4 bases. The CDR3 has 14 residues. Germline values: CDR1 SGHTA, CDR2 FQGNSA. The clonotype originates from a man aged 18-30 years who had mild COVID-19 (a few samples of this study predate the infection). Cell type and time point are not known. Input material: PBMCs or a T cell subset sorted from them (not recorded which). The rearrangement joins TRBV7-2 to TRBJ1-1; 8 nucleotides align to TRBD1. Here the CDR3 reads CASSLRQGTTEAFF. The CDR3 region has the DNA TGTGCCAGCAGCTTAAGACAGGGGACCACTGAAGCTTTCTTT.